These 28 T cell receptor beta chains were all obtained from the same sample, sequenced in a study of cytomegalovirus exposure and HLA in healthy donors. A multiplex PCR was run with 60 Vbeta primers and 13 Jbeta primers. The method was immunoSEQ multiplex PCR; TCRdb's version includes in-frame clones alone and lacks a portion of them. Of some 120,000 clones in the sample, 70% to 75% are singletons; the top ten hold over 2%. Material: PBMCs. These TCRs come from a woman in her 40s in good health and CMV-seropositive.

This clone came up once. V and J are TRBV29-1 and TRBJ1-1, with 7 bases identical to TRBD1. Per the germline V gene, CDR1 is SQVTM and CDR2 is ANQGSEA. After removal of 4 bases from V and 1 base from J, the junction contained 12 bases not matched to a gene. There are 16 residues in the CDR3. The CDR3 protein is CSVGANRGLANTEAFF. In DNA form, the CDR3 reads TGCAGCGTTGGGGCTAACAGGGGATTGGCGAACACTGAAGCTTTCTTT.

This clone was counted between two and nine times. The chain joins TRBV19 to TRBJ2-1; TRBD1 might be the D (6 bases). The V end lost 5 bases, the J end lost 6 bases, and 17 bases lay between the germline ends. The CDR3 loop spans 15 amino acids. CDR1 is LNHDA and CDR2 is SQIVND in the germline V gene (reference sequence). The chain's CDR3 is CASSPRQVGGNEQFF. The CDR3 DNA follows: TGTGCCAGTAGTCCTCGACAGGTTGGGGGCAATGAGCAGTTCTTC.

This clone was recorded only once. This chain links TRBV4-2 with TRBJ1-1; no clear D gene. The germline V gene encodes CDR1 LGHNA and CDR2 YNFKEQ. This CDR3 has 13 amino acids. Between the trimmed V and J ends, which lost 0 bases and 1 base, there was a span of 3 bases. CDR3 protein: CASSQEANTEAFF. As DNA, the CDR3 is TGTGCCAGCAGCCAAGAAGCGAACACTGAAGCTTTCTTT.

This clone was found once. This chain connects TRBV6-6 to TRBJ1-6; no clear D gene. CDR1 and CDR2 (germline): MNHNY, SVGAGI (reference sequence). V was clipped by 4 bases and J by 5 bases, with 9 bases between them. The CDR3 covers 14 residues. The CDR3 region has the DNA TGTGCCAGCAGTTTCACAGCTAATAATTCACCCCTCCACTTT. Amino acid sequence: CASSFTANNSPLHF.

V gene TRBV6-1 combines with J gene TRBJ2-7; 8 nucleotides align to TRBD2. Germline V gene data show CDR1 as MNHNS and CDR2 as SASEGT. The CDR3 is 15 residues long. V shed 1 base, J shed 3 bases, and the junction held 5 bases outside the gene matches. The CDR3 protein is CASSEESSGNYEQYF. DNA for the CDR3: TGTGCCAGCAGTGAAGAGAGTAGCGGGAACTACGAGCAGTACTTC.

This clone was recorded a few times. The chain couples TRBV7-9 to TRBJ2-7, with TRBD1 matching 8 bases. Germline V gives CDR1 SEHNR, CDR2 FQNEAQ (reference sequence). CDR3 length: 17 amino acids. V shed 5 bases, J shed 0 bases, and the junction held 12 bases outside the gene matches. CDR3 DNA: TGTGCCAGCAGCCCCAACACCGGGACAGGAAGCTCCTACGAGCAGTACTTC. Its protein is CASSPNTGTGSSYEQYF.

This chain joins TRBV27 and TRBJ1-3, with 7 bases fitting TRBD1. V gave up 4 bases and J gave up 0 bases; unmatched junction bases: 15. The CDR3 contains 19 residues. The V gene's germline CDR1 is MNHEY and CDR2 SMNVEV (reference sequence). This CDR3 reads CASSSTMPRTGYSGNTIYF. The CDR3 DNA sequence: TGTGCCAGCAGTTCGACCATGCCCAGGACAGGATACTCTGGAAACACCATATATTTT.

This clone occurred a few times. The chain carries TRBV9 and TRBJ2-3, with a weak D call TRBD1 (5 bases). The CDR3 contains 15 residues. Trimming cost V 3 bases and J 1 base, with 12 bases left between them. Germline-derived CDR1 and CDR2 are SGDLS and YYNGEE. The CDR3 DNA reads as TGTGCCAGCAGCGGTAGGGGCCTTGGCACAGATACGCAGTATTTT. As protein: CASSGRGLGTDTQYF.

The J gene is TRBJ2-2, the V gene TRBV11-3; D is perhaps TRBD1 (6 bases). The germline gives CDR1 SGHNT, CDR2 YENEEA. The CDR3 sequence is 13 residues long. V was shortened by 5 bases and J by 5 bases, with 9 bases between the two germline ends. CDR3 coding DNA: TGTGCCAGCAGCATTACAGGGACCGGGGAGCTGTTTTTT. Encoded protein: CASSITGTGELFF.

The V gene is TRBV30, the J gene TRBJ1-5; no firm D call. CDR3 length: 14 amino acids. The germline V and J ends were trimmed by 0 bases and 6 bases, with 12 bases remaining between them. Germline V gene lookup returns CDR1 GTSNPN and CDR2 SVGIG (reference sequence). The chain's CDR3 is CAWSVPGPGQPQHF. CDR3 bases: TGTGCCTGGAGTGTACCAGGTCCAGGTCAGCCCCAGCATTTT.

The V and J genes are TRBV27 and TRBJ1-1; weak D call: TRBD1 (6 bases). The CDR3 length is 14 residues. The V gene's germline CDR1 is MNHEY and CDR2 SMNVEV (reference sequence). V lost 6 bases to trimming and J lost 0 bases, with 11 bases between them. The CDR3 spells CASRDPGVNTEAFF. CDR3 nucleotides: TGTGCCAGCAGGGACCCAGGGGTGAACACTGAAGCTTTCTTT.

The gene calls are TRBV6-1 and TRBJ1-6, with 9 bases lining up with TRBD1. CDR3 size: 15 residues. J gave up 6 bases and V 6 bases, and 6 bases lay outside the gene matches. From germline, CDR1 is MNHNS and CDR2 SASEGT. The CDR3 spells CASSRDRAVNSPLHF. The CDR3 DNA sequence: TGTGCCAGCAGCCGGGACAGGGCTGTTAATTCACCCCTCCACTTT.

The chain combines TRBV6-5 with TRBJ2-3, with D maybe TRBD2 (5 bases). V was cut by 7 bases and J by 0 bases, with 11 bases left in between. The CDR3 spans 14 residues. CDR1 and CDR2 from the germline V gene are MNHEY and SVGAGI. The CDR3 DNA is TGTGCCAGCACGCTTAGCGCTAGCACAGATACGCAGTATTTT. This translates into CASTLSASTDTQYF.

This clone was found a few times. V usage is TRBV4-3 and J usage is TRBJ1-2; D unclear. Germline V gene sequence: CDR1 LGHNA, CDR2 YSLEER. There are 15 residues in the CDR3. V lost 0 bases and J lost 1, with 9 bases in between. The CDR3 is CASSQDPSDNYGYTF. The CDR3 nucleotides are TGCGCCAGCAGCCAAGATCCTTCAGATAACTATGGCTACACCTTC.

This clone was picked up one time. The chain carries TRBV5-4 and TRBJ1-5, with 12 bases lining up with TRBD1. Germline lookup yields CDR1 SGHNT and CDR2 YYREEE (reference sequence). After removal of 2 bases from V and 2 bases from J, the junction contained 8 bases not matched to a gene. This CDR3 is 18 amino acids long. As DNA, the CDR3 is TGTGCCAGCAGCTTTGGGACAGGGGGCGGATTAGGCAATCAGCCCCAGCATTTT. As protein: CASSFGTGGGLGNQPQHF.

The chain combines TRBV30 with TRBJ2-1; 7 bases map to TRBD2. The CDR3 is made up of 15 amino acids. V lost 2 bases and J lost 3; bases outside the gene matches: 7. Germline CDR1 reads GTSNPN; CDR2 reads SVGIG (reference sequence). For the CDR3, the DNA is TGTGCCTGGAGTTATGGGGCTAGCGGCTACAATGAGCAGTTCTTC. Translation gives CAWSYGASGYNEQFF. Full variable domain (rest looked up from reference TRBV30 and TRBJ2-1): SQTIHQWPATLVQPVGSPLSLECTVEGTSNPNLYWYRQAAGRGLQLLFYSVGIGQISSEVPQNLSASRPQDRQFILSSKKLLLSDSGFYLCAWSYGASGYNEQFFGPGTRLTVL.

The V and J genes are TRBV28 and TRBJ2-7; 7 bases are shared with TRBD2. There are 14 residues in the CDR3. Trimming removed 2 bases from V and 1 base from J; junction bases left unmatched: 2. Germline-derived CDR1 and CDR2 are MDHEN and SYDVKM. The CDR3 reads CASSLREDSYEQYF. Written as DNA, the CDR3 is TGTGCCAGCAGTTTACGGGAGGATTCCTACGAGCAGTACTTC.

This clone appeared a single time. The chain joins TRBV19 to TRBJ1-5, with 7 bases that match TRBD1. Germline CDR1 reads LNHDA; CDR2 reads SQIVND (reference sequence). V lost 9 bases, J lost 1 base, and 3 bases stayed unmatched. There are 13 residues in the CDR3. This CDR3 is CASEQGSNQPQHF. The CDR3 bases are TGTGCCAGCGAACAGGGGAGCAATCAGCCCCAGCATTTT.

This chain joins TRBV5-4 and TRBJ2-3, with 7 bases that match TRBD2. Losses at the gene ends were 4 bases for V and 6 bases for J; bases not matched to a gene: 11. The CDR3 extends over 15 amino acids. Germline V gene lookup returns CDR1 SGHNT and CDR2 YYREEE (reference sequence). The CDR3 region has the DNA TGTGCCAGCAGCGCGAGCGGACTAGGGGAGGATACGCAGTATTTT. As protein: CASSASGLGEDTQYF.

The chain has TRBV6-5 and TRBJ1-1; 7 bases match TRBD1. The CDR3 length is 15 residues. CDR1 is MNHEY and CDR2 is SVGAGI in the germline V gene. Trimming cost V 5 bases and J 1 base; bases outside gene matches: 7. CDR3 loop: CASSGRQGGNTEAFF. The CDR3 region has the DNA TGTGCCAGCAGTGGCCGACAGGGAGGGAACACTGAAGCTTTCTTT.

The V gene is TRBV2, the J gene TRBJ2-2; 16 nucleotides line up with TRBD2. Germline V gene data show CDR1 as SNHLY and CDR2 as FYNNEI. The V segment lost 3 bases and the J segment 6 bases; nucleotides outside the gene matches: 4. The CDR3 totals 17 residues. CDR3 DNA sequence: TGTGCCAGCAGTGAGGGACTAGCGGGAGGGTCGGCCGGGGAGCTGTTTTTT. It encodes CASSEGLAGGSAGELFF.

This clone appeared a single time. In DNA form, the CDR3 reads TGTGCCAGCTCACCACAAGGGGGAGTGAATCAGCCCCAGCATTTT. Amino acid sequence: CASSPQGGVNQPQHF. The chain combines TRBV18 with TRBJ1-5, with D perhaps TRBD1 (6 bases). CDR1 is KGHSH, CDR2 LQKENI, per germline. V was clipped by 1 base and J by 4 bases, with 11 bases between them. This CDR3 comprises 15 residues. Full variable domain (missing parts from reference TRBV18 and TRBJ1-5): NAGVMQNPRHLVRRRGQEARLRCSPMKGHSHVYWYRQLPEEGLKFMVYLQKENIIDESGMPKERFSAEFPKEGPSILRIQQVVRGDSAAYFCASSPQGGVNQPQHFGDGTRLSIL.

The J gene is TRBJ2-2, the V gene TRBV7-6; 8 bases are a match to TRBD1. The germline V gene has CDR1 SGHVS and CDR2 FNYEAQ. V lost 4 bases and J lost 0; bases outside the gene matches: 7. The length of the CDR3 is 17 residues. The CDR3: CASSSPAGGPNTGELFF. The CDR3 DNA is TGTGCCAGCAGCTCACCCGCAGGGGGCCCGAACACCGGGGAGCTGTTTTTT.

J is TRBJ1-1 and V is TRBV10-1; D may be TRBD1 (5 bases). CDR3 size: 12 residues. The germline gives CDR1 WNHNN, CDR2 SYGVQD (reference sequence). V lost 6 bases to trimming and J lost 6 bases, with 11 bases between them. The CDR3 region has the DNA TGCGCCAGCAGGGGGCGGGGGGCTGAAGCTTTCTTT. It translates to CASRGRGAEAFF.

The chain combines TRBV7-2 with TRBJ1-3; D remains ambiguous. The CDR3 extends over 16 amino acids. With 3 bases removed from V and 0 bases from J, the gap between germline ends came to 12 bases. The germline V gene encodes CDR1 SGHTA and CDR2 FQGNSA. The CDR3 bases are TGTGCCAGCAGCTTGACCTACGGGTTCTCTGGAAACACCATATATTTT. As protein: CASSLTYGFSGNTIYF.

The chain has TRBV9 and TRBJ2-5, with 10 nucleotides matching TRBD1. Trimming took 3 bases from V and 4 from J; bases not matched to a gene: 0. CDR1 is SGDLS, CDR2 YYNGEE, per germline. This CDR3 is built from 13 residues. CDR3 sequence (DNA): TGTGCCAGCAGCGGACAGGGGGCAGAGACCCAGTACTTC. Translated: CASSGQGAETQYF.

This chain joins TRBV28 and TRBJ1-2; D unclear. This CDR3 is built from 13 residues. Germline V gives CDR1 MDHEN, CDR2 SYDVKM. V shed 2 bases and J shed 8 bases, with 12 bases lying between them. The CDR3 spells CASSLQQVGGYTF. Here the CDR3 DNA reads TGTGCCAGCAGTTTACAGCAGGTCGGAGGCTACACCTTC.

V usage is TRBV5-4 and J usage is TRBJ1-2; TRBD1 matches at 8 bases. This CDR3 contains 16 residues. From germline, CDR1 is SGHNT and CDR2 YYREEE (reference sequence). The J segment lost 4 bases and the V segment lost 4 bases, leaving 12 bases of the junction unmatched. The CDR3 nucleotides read TGTGCCAGCAGCCCAGAGCGTGGGACAGGAATCTATGGCTACACCTTC. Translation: CASSPERGTGIYGYTF.